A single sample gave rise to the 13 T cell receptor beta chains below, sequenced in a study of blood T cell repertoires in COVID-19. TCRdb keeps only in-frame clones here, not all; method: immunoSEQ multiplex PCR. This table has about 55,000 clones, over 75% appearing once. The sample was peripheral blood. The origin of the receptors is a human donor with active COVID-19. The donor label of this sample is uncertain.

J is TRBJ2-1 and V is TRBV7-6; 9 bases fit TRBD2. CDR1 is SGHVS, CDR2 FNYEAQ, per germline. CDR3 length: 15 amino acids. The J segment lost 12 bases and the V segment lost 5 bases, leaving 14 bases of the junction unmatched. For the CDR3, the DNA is TGTGCCAGCAGCCCCGGGAGCGGGGGGCTTCCTTGGCAGTTCTTC. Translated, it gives CASSPGSGGLPWQFF.

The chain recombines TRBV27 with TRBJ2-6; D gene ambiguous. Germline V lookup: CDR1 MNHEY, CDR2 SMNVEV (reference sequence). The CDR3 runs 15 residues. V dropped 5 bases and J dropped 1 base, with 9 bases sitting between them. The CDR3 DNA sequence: TGTGCCAGCAGTATCTCCCGGTCTGGGGCCAACGTCCTGACTTTC. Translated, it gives CASSISRSGANVLTF.

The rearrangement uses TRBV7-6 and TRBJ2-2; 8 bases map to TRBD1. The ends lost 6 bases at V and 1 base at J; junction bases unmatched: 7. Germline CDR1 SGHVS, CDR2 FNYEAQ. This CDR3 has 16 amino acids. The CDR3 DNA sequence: TGTGCCAGCAGTTTTCGACAGGGGTTGAACACCGGGGAGCTGTTTTTT. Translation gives CASSFRQGLNTGELFF.

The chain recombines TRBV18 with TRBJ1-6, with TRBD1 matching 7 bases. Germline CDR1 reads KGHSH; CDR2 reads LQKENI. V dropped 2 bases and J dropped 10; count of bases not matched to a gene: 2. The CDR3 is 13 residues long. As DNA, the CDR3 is TGTGCCAGCTCACCAGGGACAGACTCACCCCTCCACTTT. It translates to CASSPGTDSPLHF.

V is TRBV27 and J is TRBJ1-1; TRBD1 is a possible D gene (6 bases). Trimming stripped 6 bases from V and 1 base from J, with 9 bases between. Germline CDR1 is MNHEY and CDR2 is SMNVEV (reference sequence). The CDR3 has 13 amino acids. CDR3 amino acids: CASRTQGNTEAFF. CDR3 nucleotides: TGTGCCAGCAGGACACAGGGGAACACTGAAGCTTTCTTT.

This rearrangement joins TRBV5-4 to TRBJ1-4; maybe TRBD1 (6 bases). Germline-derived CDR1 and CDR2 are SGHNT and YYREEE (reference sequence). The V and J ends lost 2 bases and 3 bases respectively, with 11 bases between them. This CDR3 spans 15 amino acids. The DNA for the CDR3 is TGTGCCAGCAGCTTCGGGGGGCGGGCTAATGAAAAACTGTTTTTT. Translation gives CASSFGGRANEKLFF.

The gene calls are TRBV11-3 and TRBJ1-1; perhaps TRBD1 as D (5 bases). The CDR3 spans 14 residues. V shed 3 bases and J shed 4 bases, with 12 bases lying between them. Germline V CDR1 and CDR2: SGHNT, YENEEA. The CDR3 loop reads CASSLGRGSTEAFF. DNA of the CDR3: TGTGCCAGCAGCTTGGGGCGGGGGAGCACTGAAGCTTTCTTT.

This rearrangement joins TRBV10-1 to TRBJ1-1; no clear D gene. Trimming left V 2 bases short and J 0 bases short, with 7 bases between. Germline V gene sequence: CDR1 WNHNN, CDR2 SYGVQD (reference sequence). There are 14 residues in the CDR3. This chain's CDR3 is CASSENSMNTEAFF. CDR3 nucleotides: TGCGCCAGCAGTGAGAACAGCATGAACACTGAAGCTTTCTTT.

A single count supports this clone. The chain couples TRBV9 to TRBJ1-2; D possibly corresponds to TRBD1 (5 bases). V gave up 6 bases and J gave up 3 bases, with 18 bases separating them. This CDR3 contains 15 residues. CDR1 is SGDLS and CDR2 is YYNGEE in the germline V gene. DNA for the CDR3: TGTGCCAGCACCATCGGGAATACGGGGGACTATGGCTACACCTTC. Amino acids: CASTIGNTGDYGYTF.

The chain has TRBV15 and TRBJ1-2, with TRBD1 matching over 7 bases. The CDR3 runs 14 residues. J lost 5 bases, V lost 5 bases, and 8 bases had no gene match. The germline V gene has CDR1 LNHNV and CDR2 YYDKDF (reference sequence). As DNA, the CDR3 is TGTGCCACCAGCGGGGCCGGGACAGAATATGGCTACACCTTC. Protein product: CATSGAGTEYGYTF.

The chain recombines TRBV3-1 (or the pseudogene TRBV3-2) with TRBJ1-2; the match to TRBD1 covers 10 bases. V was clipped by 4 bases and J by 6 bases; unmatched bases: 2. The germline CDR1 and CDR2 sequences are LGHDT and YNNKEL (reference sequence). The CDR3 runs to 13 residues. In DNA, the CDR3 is TGTGCCAGCAGCCGGGACAGGGGAGATGGCTACACCTTC. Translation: CASSRDRGDGYTF.

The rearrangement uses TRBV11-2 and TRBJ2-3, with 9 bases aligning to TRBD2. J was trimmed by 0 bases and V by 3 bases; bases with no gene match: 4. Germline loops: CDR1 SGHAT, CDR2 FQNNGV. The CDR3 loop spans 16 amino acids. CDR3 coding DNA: TGTGCCAGCAGCTTCGGACTAGCGAGAAGCACAGATACGCAGTATTTT. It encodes CASSFGLARSTDTQYF.

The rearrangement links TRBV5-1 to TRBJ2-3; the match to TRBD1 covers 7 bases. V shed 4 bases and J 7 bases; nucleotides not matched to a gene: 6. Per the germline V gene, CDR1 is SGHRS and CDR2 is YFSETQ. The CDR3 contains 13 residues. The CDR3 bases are TGCGCCAGCAGCACAGCGGACAGGAATACGCAGTATTTT. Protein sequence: CASSTADRNTQYF. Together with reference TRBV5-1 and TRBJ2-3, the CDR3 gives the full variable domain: KAGVTQTPRYLIKTRGQQVTLSCSPISGHRSVSWYQQTPGQGLQFLFEYFSETQRNKGNFPGRFSGRQFSNSRSEMNVSTLELGDSALYLCASSTADRNTQYFGPGTRLTVL.